This TCR beta chain was sequenced in a study of T cells in localized non-small cell lung cancer. Findings and caveats of the study: Heterogeneity is still possible, as just one tumor region was sequenced. The appearance of a median approximately 57 of the top 100 tumor clones was seen in adjacent lung.

Libraries were prepared by immunoSEQ multiplex PCR; TCRdb keeps only in-frame clonotypes and omits some of them. Among about 18,000 clones, approximately 82% were seen once, and the ten largest hold over 25%. Details on this clone: No antigen is known for it.

The sample in question was peripheral blood, obtained before any cancer treatment. The clonotype comes from a female donor aged 60 or older with stage I lung adenocarcinoma.

The CDR3 DNA reads as TGTGCCTGGAGTATACAGGGGGCAGTTGAAGCTTTCTTT. Translating gives CAWSIQGAVEAFF. The V gene is TRBV30, the J gene TRBJ1-1; 9 bases map to TRBD1. J lost 7 bases, V lost 2 bases, and 5 bases had no gene match. CDR3 length: 13 amino acids. Germline-derived CDR1 and CDR2 are GTSNPN and SVGIG (reference sequence).